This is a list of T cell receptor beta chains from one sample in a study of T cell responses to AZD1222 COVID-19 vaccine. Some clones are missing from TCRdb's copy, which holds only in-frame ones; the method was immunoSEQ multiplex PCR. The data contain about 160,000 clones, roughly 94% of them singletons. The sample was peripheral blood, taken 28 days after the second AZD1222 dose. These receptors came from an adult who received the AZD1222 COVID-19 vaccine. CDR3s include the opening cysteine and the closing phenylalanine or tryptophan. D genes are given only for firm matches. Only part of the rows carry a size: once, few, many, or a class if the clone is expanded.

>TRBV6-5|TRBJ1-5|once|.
TGTGCCAGCAGTTACTCCCAGGGTAGCCAGCCCCAGCATTTT
CASSYSQGSQPQHF
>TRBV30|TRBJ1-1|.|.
TGTGCCTGGAGTGCCGGAGACACAAGAGGCACTGAAGCTTTCTTT
CAWSAGDTRGTEAFF
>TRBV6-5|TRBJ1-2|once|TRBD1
TGTGCCAGCAGGGCCCCTGACAGGGACCATGGCTACACCTTC
CASRAPDRDHGYTF
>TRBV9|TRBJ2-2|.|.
TGTGCCAGCAGCGTAGGGCAGGGTGAAACCGGGGAGCTGTTTTTT
CASSVGQGETGELFF
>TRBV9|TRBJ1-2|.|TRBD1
TGTGCCAGCAGCGTAGCTGAGGGGGCGGGCTATGGCTACACCTTC
CASSVAEGAGYGYTF
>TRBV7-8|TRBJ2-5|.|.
TGTGCCAGCAGCTCACAGTCCTGGGGGGAGACCCAGTACTTC
CASSSQSWGETQYF
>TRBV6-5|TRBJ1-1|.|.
TGTGCCAGCAGCCCCGGCGGATTAGGGAACACTGAAGCTTTCTTT
CASSPGGLGNTEAFF
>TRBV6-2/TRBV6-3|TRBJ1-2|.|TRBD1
TGTGCCAGCAGTTCGTTTTTTAAATTGACAGGGGGAGACTATGGCTACACCTTC
CASSSFFKLTGGDYGYTF
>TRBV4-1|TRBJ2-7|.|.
TGCGCCAGCAGCCAAGAACTCGAAAGGGACCACGAGCAGTACTTC
CASSQELERDHEQYF
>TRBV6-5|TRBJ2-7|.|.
TGTGCCAGCAGTTACTCTGGACTACATTACGAGCAGTACTTC
CASSYSGLHYEQYF
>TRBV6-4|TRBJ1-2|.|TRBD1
TGTGCCAGCAGCCCTCGGACAGGGGTAGACTATGGCTACACCTTC
CASSPRTGVDYGYTF